The 23 T cell receptor beta chains in this list originate from one sample, sequenced in a study of spatial heterogeneity in lung cancer (dated by TCRdb to about 2019). Explained via the paper, the time point label denotes: sample taken at primary tumor resection. The method behind the library was 5' RACE. TCRdb shows the sequencer as NextSeq 500. TCRdb ran its own pipeline on the public reads, namely fastp trimming at Q25 and MiXCR clone calling, and kept in-frame beta chains. Every distinct CDR3 protein forms one entry, paired with its most common genes and DNA. The sample records about 23,000 distinct CDR3 sequences, approximately 4.6% of which are singletons. The top ten hold 4% to 6.5% of the sample. The specimen comprised PBMCs, sampled at surgery. These receptors originate from a male donor with early-stage non-small cell lung cancer.

Ten or more counts support this clonotype. The rearrangement links TRBV30 to TRBJ1-5, with D possibly TRBD1 on 6 matching bases. Germline V gene sequence: CDR1 GTSNPN, CDR2 SVGIG (reference sequence). V lost 2 bases and J lost 3, with 8 bases in between. The CDR3 sequence is 13 residues long. The DNA of the CDR3 is TGTGCCTGGAGTTTGGGGGCCAATCAGCCCCAGCATTTT. Translated: CAWSLGANQPQHF.

This clonotype was counted ten times or more. The chain employs TRBV12-3 or TRBV12-4 and TRBJ2-3; TRBD1 might be the D (5 bases). The V end lost 5 bases, the J end lost 3 bases, and 18 bases lay between the germline ends. The CDR3 extends over 16 amino acids. The CDR3 is CASSPNRKGPTDTQYF. The CDR3 nucleotides read TGTGCCAGCAGTCCTAACAGGAAAGGACCGACAGATACGCAGTATTTT.

This clonotype was counted at least ten times. The chain couples TRBV2 to TRBJ2-7; D remains ambiguous. CDR3 length: 14 amino acids. Trimming shortened V by 5 bases and J by 4 bases, and 15 bases separated the two germline ends. CDR1 SNHLY and CDR2 FYNNEI come from the germline V gene. The CDR3 region is CASSTGPLEYEQYF. The CDR3 region has the DNA TGTGCCAGCAGTACCGGGCCCCTCGAGTACGAGCAGTACTTC.

This clonotype was recorded many times. This rearrangement joins TRBV5-1 to TRBJ2-7, with 7 bases fitting TRBD1. Germline lookup yields CDR1 SGHRS and CDR2 YFSETQ. The CDR3 is 19 amino acids. Trimming took 3 bases from V and 0 from J; bases not matched to a gene: 18. The DNA for the CDR3 is TGCGCCAGCAGCTCCCCTATGACGACCGGGACAGTCAACTCCTACGAGCAGTACTTC. Translated: CASSSPMTTGTVNSYEQYF.

This clonotype was detected ten times or more. The J gene is TRBJ1-5, the V gene TRBV24-1; no clear D. The CDR3 extends over 14 amino acids. The germline gives CDR1 KGHDR, CDR2 SFDVKD. V lost 2 bases, J lost 4 bases, and 8 bases lay in between. This chain's CDR3 is CATSDSRLNQPQHF. CDR3 bases: TGTGCCACCAGTGATTCCCGTTTAAATCAGCCCCAGCATTTT.

This clonotype appeared many times. This chain connects TRBV9 to TRBJ2-5; 11 bases are a match to TRBD2. Germline assignment: CDR1 SGDLS and CDR2 YYNGEE. The length of the CDR3 is 16 residues. V was clipped by 3 bases and J by 5 bases; unmatched bases: 9. CDR3 nucleotide sequence: TGTGCCAGCAGCGCCACCCATAGCGGGAGGGGGGAGACCCAGTACTTC. Residues: CASSATHSGRGETQYF.

This clonotype was seen only a few times. The chain recombines TRBV3-1 with TRBJ2-2, with D possibly called TRBD1 or TRBD2 (5 bases each). V dropped 4 bases and J dropped 6 bases, with 12 bases sitting between them. The germline V gene has CDR1 LGHDT and CDR2 YNNKEL (reference sequence). This CDR3 is built from 14 residues. CDR3 in DNA: TGTGCCAGCAGCCGGGCCTGGGGGTCCGGGGAGCTGTTTTTT. Protein sequence: CASSRAWGSGELFF.

This clonotype was picked up many times. V is TRBV12-3 or TRBV12-4 and J is TRBJ2-1, with 8 bases identical to TRBD2. The CDR3 consists of 16 residues. V gave up 7 bases and J gave up 7 bases; unmatched junction bases: 15. The CDR3 bases are TGTGCCAGCAATAAATCGGGGGGGAGGGCCAAGAATGAGCAGTTCTTC. This translates into CASNKSGGRAKNEQFF.

This clonotype was seen at least ten times. V gene TRBV29-1 combines with J gene TRBJ2-7; 10 bases line up with TRBD1. Trimming cost V 3 bases and J 4 bases; bases outside gene matches: 6. The length of the CDR3 is 14 residues. CDR1 is SQVTM, CDR2 ANQGSEA, per germline. The chain's CDR3 is CSVDLGTGAYEQYF. The CDR3 DNA sequence: TGCAGCGTTGATCTGGGGACAGGGGCATACGAGCAGTACTTC.

There are many counts of this clonotype. The chain is built from TRBV6-6 and TRBJ1-5; TRBD1 matches 12 bases. V dropped 4 bases and J dropped 6; count of bases not matched to a gene: 1. Germline loops: CDR1 MNHNY, CDR2 SVGAGI (reference sequence). CDR3 length: 14 amino acids. The CDR3 loop is CASSSGQGAQPQHF. The CDR3 nucleotides are TGTGCCAGCAGTTCGGGACAGGGGGCTCAGCCCCAGCATTTT.

This clonotype was seen ten or more times. The rearrangement uses TRBV12-3 or TRBV12-4 and TRBJ2-2; D assignment may be TRBD1 or TRBD2 (5 bases each). The CDR3 covers 16 residues. V was clipped by 3 bases and J by 3 bases, with 14 bases between them. The DNA for the CDR3 is TGTGCCAGCAGTTTTCCGTCAGGGAGCGACACCGGGGAGCTGTTTTTT. It codes for CASSFPSGSDTGELFF.

At least ten counts were recorded for this clonotype. The V call is TRBV28, the J call TRBJ2-1, with 8 bases that match TRBD2. The trim removed 10 bases at V and 14 bases at J, leaving 13 bases unmatched. Germline assignment: CDR1 MDHEN and CDR2 SYDVKM. This CDR3 is built from 12 residues. Here the CDR3 DNA reads TGTGCCACCAAAGCGGGGGCCACTAATGAGTTCTTC. This gives the protein CATKAGATNEFF.

This clonotype was seen repeatedly, ten times or more. The chain recombines TRBV11-2 with TRBJ2-1, with 14 bases aligning to TRBD2. The CDR3 is made up of 17 amino acids. J was trimmed by 1 base and V by 5 bases; bases with no gene match: 4. Germline CDR1 SGHAT, CDR2 FQNNGV. CDR3 loop: CASSRGTSGSSYNEQFF. CDR3 nucleotide sequence: TGTGCCAGCAGCCGGGGGACTAGCGGGAGTTCCTACAATGAGCAGTTCTTC.

This clonotype was recorded many times. The V gene is TRBV15, the J gene TRBJ2-2; TRBD2 aligns across 8 bases. V lost 3 bases, J lost 0 bases, and 3 bases stayed unmatched. The CDR3 consists of 16 residues. CDR1 is LNHNV and CDR2 is YYDKDF in the germline V gene (reference sequence). The CDR3 loop reads CATSRGLVTNTGELFF. CDR3 coding DNA: TGTGCCACCAGCAGGGGACTAGTGACGAACACCGGGGAGCTGTTTTTT.

This clonotype was counted many times. The V gene is TRBV7-6, the J gene TRBJ1-5; no definite D call. This CDR3 has 17 residues. Trimming removed 5 bases at V and 0 bases at J, with 17 bases between. The germline gives CDR1 SGHVS, CDR2 FNYEAQ. CDR3 coding DNA: TGTGCCAGCAGCCCAGGATCTGGCCGTTATAGCAATCAGCCCCAGCATTTT. It encodes CASSPGSGRYSNQPQHF.

The rearrangement uses TRBV11-1 and TRBJ2-2; 9 bases are a match to TRBD1. The germline V gene has CDR1 SGHAT and CDR2 FQDESV (reference sequence). This CDR3 comprises 15 residues. J lost 3 bases, V lost 5 bases, and 4 bases had no gene match. This CDR3 reads CASSGNRGHTGELFF. The CDR3 bases are TGTGCCAGCAGCGGAAACAGGGGGCACACCGGGGAGCTGTTTTTT.

This clonotype showed up many times. This chain connects TRBV28 to TRBJ2-5, with 8 bases that match TRBD1. This CDR3 is 15 amino acids long. The trim removed 8 bases at V and 3 bases at J, leaving 11 bases unmatched. Per germline, CDR1 MDHEN and CDR2 SYDVKM. CDR3 DNA sequence: TGTGCCAGCTGGAGTCGGGGGACAGGAAAAGAGACCCAGTACTTC. This translates into CASWSRGTGKETQYF.

This clonotype has ten or more counts. The J gene is TRBJ1-6, the V gene TRBV7-2; 9 bases are shared with TRBD1. The J segment lost 9 bases and the V segment lost 6 bases, leaving 6 bases of the junction unmatched. The CDR3 runs to 14 residues. The V gene's germline CDR1 is SGHTA and CDR2 FQGNSA. The CDR3 region is CASSSGTGISPLHF. The CDR3 DNA sequence: TGTGCCAGCAGTTCCGGGACAGGGATTTCACCCCTCCACTTT. The variable domain in full, completed from reference TRBV7-2 and TRBJ1-6, reads GAGVSQSPSNKVTEKGKDVELRCDPISGHTALYWYRQSLGQGLEFLIYFQGNSAPDKSGLPSDRFSAERTGGSVSTLTIQRTQQEDSAVYLCASSSGTGISPLHFGNGTRLTVT.

This clonotype was seen many times. V gene TRBV5-4 combines with J gene TRBJ2-5; 7 bases align to TRBD2. Germline values: CDR1 SGHNT, CDR2 YYREEE (reference sequence). V dropped 4 bases and J dropped 5; count of bases not matched to a gene: 5. The CDR3 loop spans 13 amino acids. The CDR3, as DNA: TGTGCCAGCAGCCCGGGACTAACGGAGACCCAGTACTTC. It is translated as CASSPGLTETQYF.

By sample fraction, this clonotype is medium-sized. This chain connects TRBV12-3 or TRBV12-4 to TRBJ2-5, with TRBD1 matching over 7 bases. CDR3 length: 15 amino acids. Losses at the gene ends were 5 bases for V and 3 bases for J; bases not matched to a gene: 9. CDR3 sequence: CASSNPGTDKETQYF. CDR3 coding DNA: TGTGCCAGCAGTAACCCCGGGACAGACAAAGAGACCCAGTACTTC.

The table lists this clonotype with many counts. This chain joins TRBV3-1 and TRBJ2-1, with 7 positions matching TRBD1. Germline CDR1 reads LGHDT; CDR2 reads YNNKEL (reference sequence). This CDR3 comprises 15 residues. The V segment lost 4 bases and the J segment 2 bases; nucleotides outside the gene matches: 5. The CDR3 sequence is CASSPWTGTYNEQFF. DNA for the CDR3: TGTGCCAGCAGCCCCTGGACAGGAACCTACAATGAGCAGTTCTTC.

This clonotype was found many times. The chain recombines TRBV28 with TRBJ1-6; possibly TRBD1 for D (6 bases). Germline assignment: CDR1 MDHEN and CDR2 SYDVKM. The CDR3 is made up of 15 amino acids. V dropped 7 bases and J dropped 0 bases, with 10 bases sitting between them. CDR3 loop: CASIQGNSYNSPLHF. CDR3 nucleotide sequence: TGTGCCAGCATACAGGGTAACTCCTATAATTCACCCCTCCACTTT.

This clonotype was counted ten times or more. This chain uses TRBV20-1 with TRBJ2-5; D uncertain. Trimming shortened V by 6 bases and J by 7 bases, and 12 bases separated the two germline ends. The CDR3 covers 11 residues. Per the germline V gene, CDR1 is DFQATT and CDR2 is SNEGSKA (reference sequence). The CDR3 bases are TGCAGTGCCGACCTAGTGGTGACCCAGTACTTC. It specifies CSADLVVTQYF.